Presented here are 5 T cell receptor beta chains from one specimen sequenced in a study of T cells in Graves' hyperthyroidism and ophthalmopathy. Amplification of TCR beta CDR3 regions used RNA as the template. An initial round of RT-PCR targeting the TCR CDR3 relied on the HTBI primer set. TCRdb used MiXCR to reprocess the multiplex PCR reads, holding one entry per CDR3 protein. The sample yields 700,000 or so distinct CDR3 sequences, about a sixth seen once. The sequenced sample consisted of blood. These receptors were obtained from a man aged 18 to 29 with Graves' hyperthyroidism.

This clonotype occurred many times. In nucleotides, the CDR3 is TGTGCCAGCAGCCGTCGGACAGGGTCTCTGTTTGCTAATTCACCCCTCCACTTT. This codes for CASSRRTGSLFANSPLHF. J is TRBJ1-6 and V is TRBV27; the match to TRBD1 covers 8 bases. Germline CDR1 reads MNHEY; CDR2 reads SMNVEV (reference sequence). The J segment lost 6 bases and the V segment lost 6 bases, leaving 16 bases of the junction unmatched. The CDR3 is 18 residues long.

The sample holds many counts of this clonotype. V usage is TRBV20-1 and J usage is TRBJ2-5; D possibly corresponds to TRBD2 (7 bases). Germline assignment: CDR1 DFQATT and CDR2 SNEGSKA (reference sequence). This CDR3 has 14 residues. V was cut by 5 bases and J by 5 bases, with 18 bases left in between. CDR3 amino acids: CSAQERRGLETQYF. The CDR3 nucleotides read TGCAGTGCTCAAGAGAGGCGGGGGCTGGAGACCCAGTACTTC.

In this sample, this clonotype turned up a few times. The chain combines TRBV6-5 with TRBJ2-1; D gene ambiguous. Trimming took off 7 bases at V and 9 bases at J, with 10 bases between the two ends. The V gene's germline CDR1 is MNHEY and CDR2 SVGAGI. The CDR3 runs to 11 residues. The CDR3 is CASTSSGEQFF. As DNA, the CDR3 is TGTGCCAGCACGTCCTCGGGTGAGCAGTTCTTC.

This clonotype has more than one count but fewer than ten. The chain is built from TRBV6-1 and TRBJ2-7; 7 bases map to TRBD2. V was pared by 5 bases and J by 3 bases, with 7 bases of the junction left unmatched. The CDR3 contains 14 residues. The germline V gene encodes CDR1 MNHNS and CDR2 SASEGT. CDR3 amino acids: CASSPTGRHYEQYF. The CDR3 coding sequence is TGTGCCAGCAGTCCCACCGGGAGGCACTACGAGCAGTACTTC.

The table lists this clonotype with many counts. This chain uses TRBV27 with TRBJ2-5; 7 bases match TRBD1. The CDR3 extends over 16 amino acids. Germline loops: CDR1 MNHEY, CDR2 SMNVEV (reference sequence). V lost 3 bases, J lost 1 base, and 8 bases stayed unmatched. The CDR3 protein is CASSLAGGGFQETQYF. The CDR3 DNA follows: TGTGCCAGCAGTTTGGCAGGGGGTGGGTTCCAAGAGACCCAGTACTTC.